This entry lists 30 T cell receptor beta chains sequenced from one sample in a study of long-term antiretroviral therapy in people with HIV. The run of the v3.0 immunoSEQ assay was at survey level. Method: immunoSEQ multiplex PCR; TCRdb's copy keeps in-frame clones and lacks some. The sample has about 20,000 clones, approximately 86% seen once. Source: unsorted PBMCs, taken 2.3 to 2.5 years after starting antiretroviral therapy. Every receptor here comes from a man aged 40-49 years with HIV.

The chain couples TRBV14 to TRBJ1-6; D perhaps matches TRBD1 (5 bases). This CDR3 is 14 amino acids long. The germline V gene encodes CDR1 SGHDN and CDR2 FVKESK. V was pared by 5 bases and J by 6 bases, with 11 bases between. The CDR3 loop is CASSTGLINSPLHF. CDR3 nucleotides: TGTGCCAGCAGCACGGGACTCATTAATTCACCCCTCCACTTT.

V is TRBV10-2 and J is TRBJ2-7; 8 bases map to TRBD2. Germline CDR1 and CDR2: WSHSY and SAAADI. V was pared by 1 base and J by 7 bases, with 9 bases of the junction left unmatched. The CDR3 is made up of 15 amino acids. CDR3 sequence: CASSEWVGRASEQYF. The DNA of the CDR3 is TGCGCCAGCAGTGAGTGGGTCGGGAGGGCCAGTGAGCAGTACTTC.

This sequence joins TRBV28 and TRBJ2-7, with 7 bases aligning to TRBD1. The CDR3 consists of 12 residues. J lost 1 base, V lost 8 bases, and 2 bases had no gene match. CDR1 is MDHEN and CDR2 is SYDVKM in the germline V gene. CDR3 bases: TGTGCCAGCGGGACAGTTTCCTACGAGCAGTACTTC. Residues: CASGTVSYEQYF.

This clone was picked up one time. V and J are TRBV5-4 and TRBJ1-2; 7 nucleotides agree with TRBD1. This CDR3 is built from 16 residues. The junction had 13 bases not matched to a gene; V was cut back by 0 bases and J by 8 bases. Germline V gives CDR1 SGHNT, CDR2 YYREEE (reference sequence). CDR3 region: CASSLGFGQAVWGYTF. The CDR3 DNA reads as TGTGCCAGCAGCTTGGGATTCGGACAGGCCGTTTGGGGCTACACCTTC.

J is TRBJ2-7 and V is TRBV7-2; 8 bases match TRBD2. The CDR3 has 17 residues. Germline V gene sequence: CDR1 SGHTA, CDR2 FQGNSA. V lost 1 base and J lost 3; bases outside the gene matches: 11. The CDR3, as DNA: TGTGCCAGCAGCTTAGAGGGGAGAAGCGGGAGCCTCTACGAGCAGTACTTC. It codes for CASSLEGRSGSLYEQYF. Based on the CDR3 plus reference TRBV7-2 and TRBJ2-7, the full variable domain is GAGVSQSPSNKVTEKGKDVELRCDPISGHTALYWYRQSLGQGLEFLIYFQGNSAPDKSGLPSDRFSAERTGGSVSTLTIQRTQQEDSAVYLCASSLEGRSGSLYEQYFGPGTRLTVT.

In regard to this clone: This may be a read error: a much more frequent sequence differs by one nucleotide. This sequence joins TRBV7-9 and TRBJ2-7; D remains unclear. Trimming stripped 0 bases from V and 2 bases from J, with 2 bases between. The germline V gene has CDR1 SEHNR and CDR2 FQNEAQ (reference sequence). This CDR3 spans 12 amino acids. In DNA, the CDR3 is TGTGCCAGCAGCTTAGCTACCTACGAGCAGTACTTC. Its protein product is CASSLATYEQYF.

This sequence joins TRBV5-8 and TRBJ2-7; 9 bases match TRBD1. Germline V gives CDR1 SGHTS, CDR2 YDEGEE. V was clipped by 4 bases and J by 6 bases; unmatched bases: 14. CDR3 length equals 16 residues. CDR3 sequence: CASSRGGDRVLVEQYF. The DNA of the CDR3 is TGTGCCAGCAGCCGCGGTGGGGACAGGGTGTTGGTCGAGCAGTACTTC. Full variable domain (remainder filled in from reference TRBV5-8 and TRBJ2-7): EAGVTQSPTHLIKTRGQQATLRCSPISGHTSVYWYQQALGLGLQFLLWYDEGEERNRGNFPPRFSGRQFPNYSSELNVNALELEDSALYLCASSRGGDRVLVEQYFGPGTRLTVT.

This chain joins TRBV13 and TRBJ1-2; D is possibly TRBD1 (6 bases). V shed 1 base and J shed 4 bases, with 13 bases lying between them. CDR1 is PRHDT and CDR2 is FYEKMQ in the germline V gene (reference sequence). The CDR3 extends over 15 amino acids. This chain's CDR3 is CASSLVGQGSYGYTF. In DNA form, the CDR3 reads TGTGCCAGCAGCTTAGTGGGGCAGGGGAGCTATGGCTACACCTTC. Full variable domain (missing parts from reference TRBV13 and TRBJ1-2): AAGVIQSPRHLIKEKRETATLKCYPIPRHDTVYWYQQGPGQDPQFLISFYEKMQSDKGSIPDRFSAQQFSDYHSELNMSSLELGDSALYFCASSLVGQGSYGYTFGSGTRLTVV.

The genes are TRBV6-1 and TRBJ1-1; unclear D gene. The CDR3 covers 13 residues. Trimming took off 3 bases at V and 0 bases at J, with 5 bases between the two ends. Germline V lookup: CDR1 MNHNS, CDR2 SASEGT. The CDR3 region is CASSEDLNTEAFF. The CDR3 coding sequence is TGTGCCAGCAGTGAGGATCTGAACACTGAAGCTTTCTTT.

This sequence joins TRBV7-2 and TRBJ2-3; TRBD2 agrees at 10 bases. The CDR3 consists of 16 residues. CDR1 is SGHTA, CDR2 FQGNSA, per germline. The V segment lost 5 bases and the J segment 2 bases; nucleotides outside the gene matches: 7. CDR3: CASSLYGTSVTDTQYF. In nucleotides, the CDR3 is TGTGCCAGCAGCCTATATGGGACTAGCGTCACAGATACGCAGTATTTT. Using reference TRBV7-2 and TRBJ2-3 for the parts outside the CDR3, the full variable domain is GAGVSQSPSNKVTEKGKDVELRCDPISGHTALYWYRQSLGQGLEFLIYFQGNSAPDKSGLPSDRFSAERTGGSVSTLTIQRTQQEDSAVYLCASSLYGTSVTDTQYFGPGTRLTVL.

The V and J genes are TRBV18 and TRBJ1-2; D gene ambiguous. Germline-derived CDR1 and CDR2 are KGHSH and LQKENI. The V and J ends lost 1 base and 4 bases respectively, with 10 bases between them. This CDR3 spans 14 amino acids. CDR3 DNA: TGTGCCAGCTCACCACAGCAGATTCGCTATGGCTACACCTTC. This gives the protein CASSPQQIRYGYTF.

The chain is built from TRBV25-1 and TRBJ1-2, with D possibly TRBD1 on 5 matching bases. V gave up 1 base and J gave up 7 bases, with 13 bases separating them. This CDR3 region has 14 residues. Looked up from germline, CDR1 is MGHDK and CDR2 is SYGVNS. The CDR3 DNA reads as TGTGCCAGCAGTGAATGGCCAGGGTTTGGTGGCTACACCTTC. Translation: CASSEWPGFGGYTF.

The chain has TRBV7-2 and TRBJ2-3, with D maybe TRBD2 (5 bases). The CDR3 loop spans 16 amino acids. The germline gives CDR1 SGHTA, CDR2 FQGNSA. The V end was cut by 1 base, the J end by 0 bases, with 11 bases between. CDR3 nucleotide sequence: TGTGCCAGCAGCTTAGTGTGGACTTCTAGCACAGATACGCAGTATTTT. Translation gives CASSLVWTSSTDTQYF.

On this clone: The junction and the germline gene differ at one end; a read error may be behind it. The chain recombines TRBV7-7 with TRBJ2-3; 7 bases are a match to TRBD2. The CDR3 is made up of 14 amino acids. Per germline, CDR1 SSHAT and CDR2 FNYEAQ (reference sequence). The CDR3 DNA follows: TGTGCTAGCAGCTTAAATTCCGGGACTAATACGCAGTATTTT. Its translation: CASSLNSGTNTQYF.

J is TRBJ1-2 and V is TRBV18; TRBD1 might be the D (5 bases). V was trimmed by 2 bases and J by 10 bases, leaving 8 bases between them. Germline CDR1 reads KGHSH; CDR2 reads LQKENI. This CDR3 spans 11 amino acids. The CDR3 DNA sequence: TGTGCCAGCTCACCAGGGGCTGCCTACACCTTC. Protein: CASSPGAAYTF.

This chain joins TRBV5-1 and TRBJ1-2; D not resolved. V was cut by 7 bases and J by 3 bases, with 13 bases left in between. The CDR3 sequence is 13 residues long. Germline-derived CDR1 and CDR2 are SGHRS and YFSETQ. CDR3 DNA sequence: TGCGCCAGCGGGCTTCGTGCGGACTATGGCTACACCTTC. Translation gives CASGLRADYGYTF.

V is TRBV25-1 and J is TRBJ1-1; 7 bases align to TRBD1. The CDR3 is 14 amino acids. Trimming at V came to 5 bases and at J to 0 bases, leaving 3 bases not matched to a gene. Germline V gene lookup returns CDR1 MGHDK and CDR2 SYGVNS. As DNA, the CDR3 is TGTGCCAGCAGTCTGGACAGGATGAACACTGAAGCTTTCTTT. This gives the protein CASSLDRMNTEAFF. The variable domain in full, completed from reference TRBV25-1 and TRBJ1-1, reads EADIYQTPRYLVIGTGKKITLECSQTMGHDKMYWYQQDPGMELHLIHYSYGVNSTEKGDLSSESTVSRIRTEHFPLTLESARPSHTSQYLCASSLDRMNTEAFFGQGTRLTVV.

The J gene is TRBJ2-7, the V gene TRBV11-2; D is unresolved. This CDR3 region has 14 residues. Germline V lookup: CDR1 SGHAT, CDR2 FQNNGV. V lost 0 bases and J lost 5, with 11 bases in between. The CDR3 nucleotides read TGTGCCAGCAGCTTAGACAGGTTACCGAACGAGCAGTACTTC. This codes for CASSLDRLPNEQYF.

This chain joins TRBV7-3 and TRBJ2-3; 10 nucleotides match TRBD2. V shed 1 base and J 4 bases; nucleotides not matched to a gene: 2. Looked up from germline, CDR1 is SGHTA and CDR2 is FQGTGA. This CDR3 comprises 15 residues. The CDR3 DNA sequence: TGTGCCAGCAGCTTAATAGCGGGGGGTTCAGATACGCAGTATTTT. Encoded protein: CASSLIAGGSDTQYF.

This clone came up once. The chain recombines TRBV15 with TRBJ1-2, with a weak D call TRBD1 (6 bases). Germline V gene data show CDR1 as LNHNV and CDR2 as YYDKDF (reference sequence). The V and J ends lost 5 bases and 4 bases respectively, with 14 bases between them. The CDR3 consists of 14 residues. This CDR3 reads CATSLKGQTYGYTF. The CDR3 coding sequence is TGTGCCACCAGCCTTAAAGGACAGACCTATGGCTACACCTTC.

This clone turned up a few times. The V gene is TRBV5-1, the J gene TRBJ2-7; D unresolved. V was pared by 4 bases and J by 3 bases, with 5 bases between. Germline CDR1 reads SGHRS; CDR2 reads YFSETQ. This CDR3 contains 11 residues. This CDR3 reads CASSNSYEQYF. As DNA, the CDR3 is TGCGCCAGCAGCAATAGCTACGAGCAGTACTTC.

This chain uses TRBV7-8 with TRBJ2-7; possible D gene TRBD1, 7 bases. The CDR3 runs to 13 residues. Trimming cost V 5 bases and J 6 bases, with 14 bases left between them. In germline, CDR1 is SGHVS, CDR2 FQNEAQ. CDR3 coding DNA: TGTGCCAGCAGCCGTCAGGGGGGCGGCGAGCAGTACTTC. Encoded protein: CASSRQGGGEQYF. Based on the CDR3 plus reference TRBV7-8 and TRBJ2-7, the full variable domain is GAGVSQSPRYKVAKRGQDVALRCDPISGHVSLFWYQQALGQGPEFLTYFQNEAQLDKSGLPSDRFFAERPEGSVSTLKIQRTQQEDSAVYLCASSRQGGGEQYFGPGTRLTVT.

Only a few counts were recorded for this clone. The J gene is TRBJ2-1, the V gene TRBV4-3; 10 nucleotides agree with TRBD2. V lost 3 bases and J lost 3; bases outside the gene matches: 14. Germline V lookup: CDR1 LGHNA, CDR2 YSLEER. The CDR3 loop spans 19 amino acids. Here the CDR3 DNA reads TGCGCCAGCAGCCAGGGGGGCAGTAGCGGGAGGTTAGACTACAATGAGCAGTTCTTC. Amino acid sequence: CASSQGGSSGRLDYNEQFF.

The chain combines TRBV7-9 with TRBJ1-1; 7 bases agree with TRBD1. This CDR3 region has 15 residues. Looked up from germline, CDR1 is SEHNR and CDR2 is FQNEAQ (reference sequence). The ends lost 4 bases at V and 7 bases at J; junction bases unmatched: 12. CDR3 nucleotides: TGTGCCAGCAGCTCAGGGGGAGCATCTTCAGATGAAGCTTTCTTT. Translation gives CASSSGGASSDEAFF.

The chain employs TRBV7-8 and TRBJ1-2; 7 bases align to TRBD1. This CDR3 has 15 residues. The V and J ends lost 1 base and 4 bases, in that order; junction bases with no gene match: 6. Germline V gives CDR1 SGHVS, CDR2 FQNEAQ. The CDR3 DNA is TGTGCCAGCAGCTTAGTGGTCCAGGGGGGCTATGGCTACACCTTC. It is translated as CASSLVVQGGYGYTF.

The rearrangement uses TRBV29-1 and TRBJ1-2; the D is unclear. V shed 8 bases and J shed 5 bases, with 12 bases lying between them. The CDR3 extends over 11 amino acids. Per the germline V gene, CDR1 is SQVTM and CDR2 is ANQGSEA. The CDR3 bases are TGCAGCCAAGCGACTGCTTATGGCTACACCTTC. As protein: CSQATAYGYTF.

CDR3 residues: CASTSPSGENGYTF. The DNA for the CDR3 is TGTGCCAGCACCTCCCCTTCGGGGGAAAATGGCTACACCTTC. This sequence joins TRBV6-6 and TRBJ1-2; D possibly corresponds to TRBD1 (5 bases). The CDR3 covers 14 residues. Germline V gene data show CDR1 as MNHNY and CDR2 as SVGAGI (reference sequence). Trimming stripped 7 bases from V and 6 bases from J, with 18 bases between.

V and J are TRBV10-3 and TRBJ2-1, with unresolved D. V lost 6 bases, J lost 4 bases, and 7 bases lay in between. Germline V lookup: CDR1 ENHRY, CDR2 SYGVKD. The length of the CDR3 is 12 residues. The CDR3: CAISGPYNEQFF. Written as DNA, the CDR3 is TGTGCCATCAGCGGACCTTACAATGAGCAGTTCTTC.

This clone showed up just once. This chain uses TRBV10-3 with TRBJ2-7; the match to TRBD1 covers 8 bases. This CDR3 region has 13 residues. Germline V CDR1 and CDR2: ENHRY, SYGVKD. The ends lost 8 bases at V and 5 bases at J; junction bases unmatched: 8. DNA for the CDR3: TGTGCCATCGGAGAGACAGGGGTCAACGAGCAGTACTTC. This encodes CAIGETGVNEQYF.

The rearrangement uses TRBV18 and TRBJ1-1; D is unresolved. The V end lost 4 bases, the J end lost 4 bases, and 13 bases lay between the germline ends. Germline lookup yields CDR1 KGHSH and CDR2 LQKENI. CDR3 length: 14 residues. CDR3 in amino acids: CASSLQWGSTEAFF. CDR3 sequence (DNA): TGTGCCAGCTCACTGCAGTGGGGTAGCACTGAAGCTTTCTTT.